This TCR beta chain was sequenced during a study of memory CD4+ T cells and cytomegalovirus serostatus. TCRdb's copy holds only in-frame clones and misses some; the assay was immunoSEQ multiplex PCR. The data show about 96,000 clones, around 80% seen once. Single viable CD3+CD4+CD8-CD45RO+ cells were sorted as the memory CD4+ T cells. This TCR came from an adult in good health and CMV-seropositive. The source material was memory CD4+ T cells from blood.

CDR3 bases: TGTGCCAGCATTCACCCCGGCGCAGATACGCAGTATTTT. This translates into CASIHPGADTQYF. The rearrangement uses TRBV6-6 and TRBJ2-3; the D is unclear. The CDR3 length is 13 residues. CDR1 and CDR2 (germline): MNHNY, SVGAGI (reference sequence). V lost 7 bases to trimming and J lost 4 bases, with 12 bases between them.